This T cell receptor beta chain was sequenced in a study of CD8 T cells in ankylosing spondylitis. With regard to this clonotype: Its antigen is unknown.

General study findings and limits: The authors found the disease-linked clones to be CD8+ and relatively rare in peripheral blood.

V was clipped by 6 bases and J by 1 base; unmatched bases: 4. Germline CDR1 DFQATT, CDR2 SNEGSKA (reference sequence). CDR3 length: 15 residues. Libraries of TCR beta came from quantitative 5'-RACE with molecular barcodes. TCRdb fed the 5' RACE reads into MiXCR, producing one record per CDR3 protein. The profile shows under 150,000 distinct CDR3 sequences, 7% to 10% of them singletons. This clonotype was sampled from a male donor with ankylosing spondylitis. V and J are TRBV20-1 and TRBJ2-2; 11 bases map to TRBD2. Sequenced sample: synovial fluid, either unsorted or a sorted T cell fraction (not recorded which). The CDR3, as DNA: TGCAGTGCGCTAGGGACTAGCGGGAACACCGGGGAGCTGTTTTTT. This translates into CSALGTSGNTGELFF.